Presented here are 10 T cell receptor beta chains from one specimen sequenced in a study of blood T cells in healthy people across ages. Next came a second PCR, run for roughly 6 to 11 cycles, which used a sample-barcoded 5' primer along with a J-beta primer mix. TCRdb used MiXCR to reprocess the 5' RACE reads, holding one entry per CDR3 protein. Here the sample spans around 580,000 distinct CDR3 sequences, around 50% being singletons. The source material was blood. The receptor set was obtained from a man older than 75 in good health.

This clonotype has just a few counts. This chain connects TRBV4-3 to TRBJ2-1; D possibly corresponds to TRBD2 (5 bases). The CDR3 contains 15 residues. Trimming took off 4 bases at V and 5 bases at J, with 15 bases between the two ends. Germline V gene data show CDR1 as LGHNA and CDR2 as YSLEER. The CDR3 is CASSLRWEQNNEQFF. In DNA, the CDR3 is TGCGCCAGCAGCCTACGGTGGGAGCAGAACAATGAGCAGTTCTTC.

The chain is built from TRBV29-1 and TRBJ1-1, with 9 bases aligning to TRBD1. This CDR3 is 13 amino acids long. Germline V gene lookup returns CDR1 SQVTM and CDR2 ANQGSEA. V was clipped by 7 bases and J by 4 bases; unmatched bases: 7. CDR3 amino acids: CSGGQGRGTEAFF. DNA of the CDR3: TGCAGCGGGGGACAGGGCCGGGGCACTGAAGCTTTCTTT.

The chain has TRBV20-1 and TRBJ2-7; 8 nucleotides align to TRBD1. The CDR3 is 15 amino acids. The germline gives CDR1 DFQATT, CDR2 SNEGSKA (reference sequence). The J segment lost 0 bases and the V segment lost 0 bases, leaving 4 bases of the junction unmatched. The CDR3 region is CSARDWTGPSYEQYF. CDR3 DNA sequence: TGCAGTGCTAGAGACTGGACAGGGCCCTCCTACGAGCAGTACTTC.

The chain joins TRBV4-1 to TRBJ2-4; D remains unclear. The DNA end lines up better with TRBJ2-7; the J call may be wrong. Germline CDR1 reads MGHRA; CDR2 reads YSYEKL. The CDR3 loop spans 14 amino acids. CDR3 nucleotides: TGCGCCAGCAGCCAAGCGGTGAGTGAGTACGAGCAGTACTTC. Amino acid sequence: CASSQAVSEYEQYF.

This clonotype came up once. This chain links TRBV5-1 with TRBJ2-3; the match to TRBD2 covers 11 bases. The CDR3 spans 16 residues. Trimming cost V 0 bases and J 4 bases; bases outside gene matches: 4. Germline CDR1 is SGHRS and CDR2 is YFSETQ. CDR3: CASSLAPSGGPDTQYF. The CDR3 DNA reads as TGCGCCAGCAGCTTGGCCCCTAGCGGGGGGCCAGATACGCAGTATTTT.

This clonotype has a single count. This chain links TRBV5-1 with TRBJ2-7, with 10 bases identical to TRBD1. Germline-derived CDR1 and CDR2 are SGHRS and YFSETQ. This CDR3 comprises 15 residues. Trimming at V came to 4 bases and at J to 7 bases, leaving 11 bases not matched to a gene. The CDR3 nucleotides are TGCGCCAGCAGCCCTAGACAGGGGGCCGGCAATGAGCAGTACTTC. It translates to CASSPRQGAGNEQYF.

This clonotype was picked up a small number of times. The chain links TRBV4-3 to TRBJ2-7; D might be TRBD2 (6 bases). In germline, CDR1 is LGHNA, CDR2 YSLEER. The V and J ends lost 0 bases and 3 bases respectively, with 18 bases between them. The CDR3 consists of 17 residues. In nucleotides, the CDR3 is TGCGCCAGCAGCCAAGATCATGACGGGAGTAGAATCTACGAGCAGTACTTC. This sequence encodes CASSQDHDGSRIYEQYF.

The rearrangement links TRBV5-4 to TRBJ2-7; possible D gene TRBD1, 5 bases. V lost 9 bases, J lost 2 bases, and 18 bases lay in between. CDR1 is SGHNT, CDR2 YYREEE, per germline (reference sequence). The CDR3 is made up of 14 amino acids. The CDR3 loop is CATSRQSTTYEQYF. As DNA, the CDR3 is TGTGCCACCTCCCGACAGTCAACCACCTACGAGCAGTACTTC. The full variable domain, completed using reference TRBV5-4 and TRBJ2-7, is ETGVTQSPTHLIKTRGQQVTLRCSSQSGHNTVSWYQQALGQGPQFIFQYYREEENGRGNFPPRFSGLQFPNYSSELNVNALELDDSALYLCATSRQSTTYEQYFGPGTRLTVT.

This clonotype was found a few times. The gene calls are TRBV5-1 and TRBJ2-7, with TRBD1 matching 8 bases. Germline values: CDR1 SGHRS, CDR2 YFSETQ. This CDR3 has 16 amino acids. V trimming: 0 bases; J trimming: 4 bases; junction bases outside the gene matches: 9. CDR3 DNA: TGCGCCAGCAGCTTGGTCCCGACAGGGGAAAATTACGAGCAGTACTTC. Translated: CASSLVPTGENYEQYF.

The chain links TRBV7-9 to TRBJ1-4, with D tentatively TRBD1 (5 bases). V was pared by 1 base and J by 8 bases, with 14 bases between. CDR1 and CDR2 from the germline V gene are SEHNR and FQNEAQ (reference sequence). CDR3 length: 15 residues. The CDR3 DNA is TGTGCCAGCAGCTTAGACCCGGACATGGGCGAAAAACTGTTTTTT. Translating gives CASSLDPDMGEKLFF.